What follows are 6 T cell receptor beta chains derived from one specimen sequenced in a study of blood T cell repertoires in COVID-19. The assay was immunoSEQ multiplex PCR, and TCRdb's table has in-frame clones only and misses some. The sample contains fewer than 350,000 clones, 80% to 90% of which appear only once. Sequenced: peripheral blood. Receptors were obtained from a middle-aged man with acute or convalescent COVID-19.

This clone was found a few times. The chain is built from TRBV19 and TRBJ2-7; no definite D call. V lost 9 bases to trimming and J lost 3 bases, with 18 bases between them. The germline CDR1 and CDR2 sequences are LNHDA and SQIVND (reference sequence). The CDR3 length is 14 residues. The CDR3 coding sequence is TGTGCCAGCTCCCGGGTCTCAAGCCTCTACGAGCAGTACTTC. Translation: CASSRVSSLYEQYF.

The chain recombines TRBV5-4 with TRBJ2-7; the D is unclear. With 1 base removed from V and 7 bases from J, the gap between germline ends came to 12 bases. CDR1 is SGHNT, CDR2 YYREEE, per germline (reference sequence). The CDR3 runs 13 residues. CDR3 region: CASSLYYLREQYF. The CDR3 DNA is TGTGCCAGCAGCTTGTACTACCTTCGGGAGCAGTACTTC.

This clone was counted once. The chain uses TRBV3-1 (or the pseudogene TRBV3-2) and TRBJ2-7; tentatively, D is TRBD2 (5 bases). The CDR3 has 14 amino acids. Germline lookup yields CDR1 LGHDT and CDR2 YNNKEL (reference sequence). With 4 bases removed from V and 0 bases from J, the gap between germline ends came to 10 bases. As DNA, the CDR3 is TGTGCCAGCAGCCCGAGGGCAGTCTCCTACGAGCAGTACTTC. The encoded protein is CASSPRAVSYEQYF.

V and J are TRBV19 and TRBJ1-1; tentative D call: TRBD1 (6 bases). V was pared by 10 bases and J by 8 bases, with 26 bases between. Germline V gene data show CDR1 as LNHDA and CDR2 as SQIVND (reference sequence). This CDR3 has 15 amino acids. The CDR3 protein is CAIRSGQPGSNEAFF. The CDR3, as DNA: TGTGCCATCCGCTCCGGACAGCCCGGCTCAAACGAAGCTTTCTTT.

The chain has TRBV9 and TRBJ1-3; D perhaps matches TRBD1 (5 bases). The CDR3 consists of 14 residues. Trimming pared 3 bases from V and 0 bases from J, leaving 7 bases between. CDR1 is SGDLS, CDR2 YYNGEE, per germline. The CDR3 loop is CASSGQGSGNTIYF. In DNA form, the CDR3 reads TGTGCCAGCAGCGGTCAGGGCTCTGGAAACACCATATATTTT.

For the CDR3, the DNA is TGTGCCAGTAGGGTCCAGGGGCGGGGGGCTGAAGCTTTCTTT. It specifies CASRVQGRGAEAFF. V usage is TRBV19 and J usage is TRBJ1-1, with D tentatively TRBD1 (6 bases). Deletions cut 6 bases from V and 6 bases from J, with 17 bases between. The CDR3 runs to 14 residues. Germline V gene data show CDR1 as LNHDA and CDR2 as SQIVND (reference sequence).